This is a list of T cell receptor beta chains from one sample in a study of beta chain features in type 1 diabetes. Produced via immunoSEQ multiplex PCR; TCRdb's table is partial and in-frame only. The repertoire consists of approximately 44,000 clones, with over 60% occurring once and the leading ten covering about 2%. The material sequenced was Tregs from blood. The receptors shown here come from a woman younger than 30 with type 1 diabetes. Each CDR3 is given with its conserved first and last residue. A D gene is named only where the DNA matches it firmly. Clone size is given for some rows only: seen once, a few or many times, or a class if the clone is expanded.

size	V	D	J	CDR3	DNA
.	TRBV28	.	TRBJ2-1	CASSSITSDRRTYNEQFF	TGTGCCAGCAGTTCAATTACTTCAGACAGGAGAACCTACAATGAGCAGTTCTTC
few	TRBV10-3	.	TRBJ1-4	CAASRGEKLFF	TGTGCCGCATCTAGGGGGGAAAAACTGTTTTTT
.	TRBV9	.	TRBJ2-1	CASSVLASRSYNEQFF	TGTGCCAGCAGCGTACTGGCTTCTCGTTCCTACAATGAGCAGTTCTTC
.	TRBV7-2	TRBD1	TRBJ2-7	CASSLGTGSRYEQYF	TGTGCCAGCAGCTTAGGGACAGGGAGTAGGTACGAGCAGTACTTC
medium-sized	TRBV4-1	.	TRBJ2-6	CASSRRQGLADSGANVLTF	TGCGCCAGCAGTCGCCGGCAGGGGCTAGCTGACTCTGGGGCCAACGTCCTGACTTTC
.	TRBV4-3	TRBD2	TRBJ2-3	CASSQEPTASGRADTQYF	TGCGCCAGCAGCCAAGAACCCACGGCTAGCGGGAGGGCAGATACGCAGTATTTT
.	TRBV4-3	TRBD2	TRBJ2-5	CASSQRSGGPKTQYF	TGCGCCAGCAGCCAAAGGTCGGGGGGGCCCAAGACCCAGTACTTC
.	TRBV7-2	.	TRBJ2-3	CASSLEQGHSTDTQYF	TGTGCCAGCAGCTTAGAGCAGGGTCATAGCACAGATACGCAGTATTTT
few	TRBV10-3	.	TRBJ2-5	CAISESNRQETQYF	TGTGCCATCAGTGAGTCGAACAGACAAGAGACCCAGTACTTC
.	TRBV9	TRBD1	TRBJ1-3	CASSAPGQINTIYF	TGTGCCAGCAGCGCTCCGGGACAGATAAACACCATATATTTT
.	TRBV7-2	TRBD2	TRBJ2-3	CASSLITSGGNTQYF	TGTGCCAGCAGCTTAATCACTAGCGGGGGAAATACGCAGTATTTT
.	TRBV28	.	TRBJ2-7	CASSLAGSYEQYF	TGTGCCAGCAGTTTGGCGGGGTCCTACGAGCAGTACTTC
once	TRBV11-2	TRBD2	TRBJ2-7	CASSSQAGTRNRNEQYF	TGTGCCAGCAGCTCCCAAGCCGGGACTAGGAACCGTAACGAGCAGTACTTC
.	TRBV5-1	.	TRBJ1-1	CASSPEGHGIYYTEAFF	TGCGCCAGCAGCCCGGAAGGACACGGCATCTATTACACTGAAGCTTTCTTT
.	TRBV5-1	.	TRBJ2-4	CASSLWLLAVGANIQYF	TGCGCCAGCAGCTTGTGGCTCCTAGCGGTGGGGGCAAACATTCAGTACTTC